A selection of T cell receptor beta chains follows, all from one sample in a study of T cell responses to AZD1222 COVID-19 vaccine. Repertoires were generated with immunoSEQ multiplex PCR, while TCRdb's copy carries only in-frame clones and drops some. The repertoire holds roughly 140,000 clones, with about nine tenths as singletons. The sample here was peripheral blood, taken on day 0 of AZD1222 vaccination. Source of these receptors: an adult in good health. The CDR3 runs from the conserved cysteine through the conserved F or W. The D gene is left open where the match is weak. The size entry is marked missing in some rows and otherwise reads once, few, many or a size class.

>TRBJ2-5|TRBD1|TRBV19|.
TGTGCCAGTAGCGAGGACAGGGAAGAGACCCAGTACTTC
CASSEDREETQYF
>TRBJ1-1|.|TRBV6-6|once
TGTGCCACCCGGAAAGGGGGTATCACTGAAGCTTTCTTT
CATRKGGITEAFF
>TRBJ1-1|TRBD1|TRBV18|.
TGTGCCAGCTCTATGGGACAGCTGAACACTGAAGCTTTCTTT
CASSMGQLNTEAFF
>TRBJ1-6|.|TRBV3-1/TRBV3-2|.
TGTGCCAGCAGCCTTGGGCCGAATTCACCCCTCCACTTT
CASSLGPNSPLHF
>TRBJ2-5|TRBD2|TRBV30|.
TGTGCCTGGAGTTCGGGACTAGCGGGAGGAATAGAAGAGACCCAGTACTTC
CAWSSGLAGGIEETQYF
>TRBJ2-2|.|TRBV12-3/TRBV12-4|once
TGTGCCATCGAAGGGACTTCGGGCGGGGAGCTGTTTTTT
CAIEGTSGGELFF
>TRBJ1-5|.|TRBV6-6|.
TGTGCCAGCAGTCCGGATAGCAATCAGCCCCAGCATTTT
CASSPDSNQPQHF
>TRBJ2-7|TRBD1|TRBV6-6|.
TGTGCCAGCAGTTCGCGGACAGGAGGCGAGCAGTACTTC
CASSSRTGGEQYF
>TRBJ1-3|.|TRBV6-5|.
TGTGCCAGCTCCAGGACAGCCTCTGGAAACACCATATATTTT
CASSRTASGNTIYF
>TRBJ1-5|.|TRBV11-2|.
TGTGCCAGCAGCTTAGTATCAGATCAGCCCCAGCATTTT
CASSLVSDQPQHF
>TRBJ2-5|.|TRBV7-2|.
TGTGCCAGCACCCGTGCGGGGGCACGGGAGACCCAGTACTTC
CASTRAGARETQYF
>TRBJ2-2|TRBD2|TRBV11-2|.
TGTGCCAGCAGCCTTAACAGGCGGGGGGCCGGGGAGCTGTTTTTT
CASSLNRRGAGELFF
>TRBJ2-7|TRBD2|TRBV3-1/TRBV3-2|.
TGTGCCAGCAGCCAAGGAATAGCGAGTCGGGGGGACGAGCAGTACTTC
CASSQGIASRGDEQYF
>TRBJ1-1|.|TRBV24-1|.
TGTGCCACCAGTGACCGGGGGGTGTCGGACACTGAAGCTTTCTTT
CATSDRGVSDTEAFF
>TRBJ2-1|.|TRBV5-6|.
TGTGCCAGCAGCCGCCGGATCTACAATGAGCAGTTCTTC
CASSRRIYNEQFF
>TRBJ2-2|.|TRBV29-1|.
TGCAGCGTTTACCGAGACAGCACCGGGGAGCTGTTTTTT
CSVYRDSTGELFF
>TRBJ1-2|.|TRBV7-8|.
TGTGCCAGCAGCTTGGAGCGGGCCTCCTATGGCTACACCTTC
CASSLERASYGYTF
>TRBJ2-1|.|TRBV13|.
TGTGCCAGCAGCTTAGAGAGGGGGAGTATGAATGAGCAGTTCTTC
CASSLERGSMNEQFF
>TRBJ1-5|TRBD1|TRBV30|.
TGTGCCTGGACGGGACAGGCACCGGAGCCCCAGCATTTT
CAWTGQAPEPQHF
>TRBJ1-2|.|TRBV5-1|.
TGCGCCAGCAGCTCCCCCCGGCAGGGGTCTAGAGGAGGACCCAATAACTATGGCTACACCTTC
CASSSPRQGSRGGPNNYGYTF
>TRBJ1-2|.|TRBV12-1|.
TGTGCCAGCAGCTTTGTAGCAGGGGTGAGCGGCTACACCTTC
CASSFVAGVSGYTF
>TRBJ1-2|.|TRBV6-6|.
TGTGCCAGCAGTTACACTCAAAACTATGGCTACACCTTC
CASSYTQNYGYTF
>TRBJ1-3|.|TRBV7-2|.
TGTGCCAGCAGCCCCGAAGTTTCCGGAAACACCATATATTTT
CASSPEVSGNTIYF
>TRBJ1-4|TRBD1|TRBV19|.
TGTGCCGTCAGGGGGGCAACTAATGAAAAACTGTTTTTT
CAVRGATNEKLFF
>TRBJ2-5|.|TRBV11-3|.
TGTGCCAGCAGCCCCTTCGGCGGGCCCAATGGAGAGACCCAGTACTTC
CASSPFGGPNGETQYF
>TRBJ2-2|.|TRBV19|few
TGTGCCAGTAGTATGGGCCTTTACACCGGGGAGCTGTTTTTT
CASSMGLYTGELFF
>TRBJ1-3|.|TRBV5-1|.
TGCGCCAGCAGCTTGGCCCCGATCTCTGGAAACACCATATATTTT
CASSLAPISGNTIYF
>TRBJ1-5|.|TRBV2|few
TGTGCCAGCAGTGAAGCTATACAGGGTTTTAGTCAGCCCCAGCATTTT
CASSEAIQGFSQPQHF
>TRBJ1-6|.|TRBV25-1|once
TGTGCCAGCAGTGATCAAGGGGGGGGTTCACCCCTCCACTTT
CASSDQGGGSPLHF
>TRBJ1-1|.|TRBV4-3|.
TGCGCCAGCAGCCAGGGACGACTGAACACTGAAGCTTTCTTT
CASSQGRLNTEAFF
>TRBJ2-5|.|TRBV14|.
TGTGCCAGCAGCCAAGATCTTTGGGGACAAGAGACCCAGTACTTC
CASSQDLWGQETQYF
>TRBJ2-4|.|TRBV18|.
TGTGCCAGCTCATCGACAGTTAATAGACAACTCTTAGCCAAAAACATTCAGTACTTC
CASSSTVNRQLLAKNIQYF
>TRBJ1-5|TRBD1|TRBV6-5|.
TGTGCCAGCTCCACGGACAGGGACAGGCCCCAGCATTTT
CASSTDRDRPQHF
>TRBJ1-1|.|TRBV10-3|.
TGTGCCATCCAGGGGACTTCGAACACTGAAGCTTTCTTT
CAIQGTSNTEAFF
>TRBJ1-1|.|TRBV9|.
TGTGCCAGCAGCGTAGGCCTTTACACTGAAGCTTTCTTT
CASSVGLYTEAFF
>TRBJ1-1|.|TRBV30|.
TGTGCCCGCGAAAGGAACACTGAAGCTTTCTTT
CARERNTEAFF
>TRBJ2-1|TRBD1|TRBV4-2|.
TGTGCCAGCAGCCCCCGGGAAGCGACAGGGAGTTATGAGCAGTTCTTC
CASSPREATGSYEQFF
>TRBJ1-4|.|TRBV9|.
TGTGCCAGCAGCGCTAAAAATCAACTGTTTTTT
CASSAKNQLFF